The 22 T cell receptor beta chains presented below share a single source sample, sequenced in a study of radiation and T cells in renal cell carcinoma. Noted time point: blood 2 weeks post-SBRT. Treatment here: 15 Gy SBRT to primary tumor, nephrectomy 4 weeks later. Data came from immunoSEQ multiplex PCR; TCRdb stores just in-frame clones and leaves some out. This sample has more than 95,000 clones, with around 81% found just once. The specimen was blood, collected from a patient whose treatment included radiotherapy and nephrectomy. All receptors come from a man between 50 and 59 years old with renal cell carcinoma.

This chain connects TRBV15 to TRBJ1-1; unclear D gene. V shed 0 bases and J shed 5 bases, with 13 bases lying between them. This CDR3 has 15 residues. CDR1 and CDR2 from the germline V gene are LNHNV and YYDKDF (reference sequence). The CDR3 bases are TGTGCCACCAGCAGAGATGGAGGTCTGAGGACTGAAGCTTTCTTT. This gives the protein CATSRDGGLRTEAFF.

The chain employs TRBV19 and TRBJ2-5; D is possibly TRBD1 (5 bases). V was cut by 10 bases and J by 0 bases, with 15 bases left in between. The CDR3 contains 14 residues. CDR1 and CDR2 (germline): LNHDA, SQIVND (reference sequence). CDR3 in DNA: TGTGCCACCAGACAACAGGCCTACCAAGAGACCCAGTACTTC. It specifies CATRQQAYQETQYF.

The CDR3 protein is CASSSRGFGEKLFF. CDR3 DNA: TGTGCCAGCAGCAGCAGGGGGTTTGGTGAAAAACTGTTTTTT. The V and J genes are TRBV27 and TRBJ1-4, with 7 positions matching TRBD1. Germline trimming cut 6 bases from V and 7 bases from J; bases unmatched to any gene: 8. The CDR3 totals 14 residues. CDR1 and CDR2 from the germline V gene are MNHEY and SMNVEV (reference sequence). Complete variable domain (other parts from reference TRBV27 and TRBJ1-4): EAQVTQNPRYLITVTGKKLTVTCSQNMNHEYMSWYRQDPGLGLRQIYYSMNVEVTDKGDVPEGYKVSRKEKRNFPLILESPSPNQTSLYFCASSSRGFGEKLFFGSGTQLSVL.

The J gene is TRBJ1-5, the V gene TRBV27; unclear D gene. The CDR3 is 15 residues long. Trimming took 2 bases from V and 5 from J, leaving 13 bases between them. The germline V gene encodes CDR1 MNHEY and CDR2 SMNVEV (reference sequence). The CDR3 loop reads CASSLGPHSDQPQHF. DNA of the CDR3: TGTGCCAGCAGTTTAGGCCCCCACTCAGATCAGCCCCAGCATTTT.

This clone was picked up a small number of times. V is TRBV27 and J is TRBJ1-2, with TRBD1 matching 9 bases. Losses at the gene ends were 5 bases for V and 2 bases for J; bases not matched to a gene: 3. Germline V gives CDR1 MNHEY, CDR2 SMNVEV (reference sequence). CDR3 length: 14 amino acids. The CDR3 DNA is TGTGCCAGCAGTCTACAGGGGGCGAACTATGGCTACACCTTC. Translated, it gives CASSLQGANYGYTF.

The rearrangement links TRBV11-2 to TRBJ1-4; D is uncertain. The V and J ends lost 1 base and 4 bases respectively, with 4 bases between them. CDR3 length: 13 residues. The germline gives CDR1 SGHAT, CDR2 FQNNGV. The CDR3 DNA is TGTGCCAGCAGCTTAGTCCTTAATGAAAAACTGTTTTTT. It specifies CASSLVLNEKLFF.

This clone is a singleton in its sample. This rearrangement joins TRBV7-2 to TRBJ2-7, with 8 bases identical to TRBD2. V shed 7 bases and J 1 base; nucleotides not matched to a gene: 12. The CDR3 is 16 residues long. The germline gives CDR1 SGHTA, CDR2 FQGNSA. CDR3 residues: CASTPGGLAGSYEQYF. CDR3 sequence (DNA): TGTGCCAGCACCCCGGGGGGCCTAGCGGGTTCCTACGAGCAGTACTTC.

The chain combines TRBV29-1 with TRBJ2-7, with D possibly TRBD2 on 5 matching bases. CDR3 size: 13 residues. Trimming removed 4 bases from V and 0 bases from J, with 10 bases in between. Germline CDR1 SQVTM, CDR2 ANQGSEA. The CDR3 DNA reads TGCAGCGTTGTCGGCCGGGACTCCTACGAGCAGTACTTC. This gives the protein CSVVGRDSYEQYF.

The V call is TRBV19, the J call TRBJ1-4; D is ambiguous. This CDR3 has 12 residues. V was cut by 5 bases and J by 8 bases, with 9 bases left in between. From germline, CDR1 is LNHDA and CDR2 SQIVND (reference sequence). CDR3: CASSSGREKLFF. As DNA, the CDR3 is TGTGCCAGTAGTTCGGGCCGAGAAAAACTGTTTTTT.

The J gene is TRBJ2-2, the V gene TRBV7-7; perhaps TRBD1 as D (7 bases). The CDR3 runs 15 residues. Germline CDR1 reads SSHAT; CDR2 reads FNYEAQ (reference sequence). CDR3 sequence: CASGGAGGPTGELFF. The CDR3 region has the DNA TGTGCTAGCGGCGGCGCAGGGGGTCCCACCGGGGAGCTGTTTTTT.

CDR3 loop: CASSATKGQPQHF. In DNA form, the CDR3 reads TGTGCCAGCAGTGCAACAAAGGGGCAGCCCCAGCATTTT. V gene TRBV6-1 combines with J gene TRBJ1-5; a possible D gene is TRBD1 (5 bases). The CDR3 is 13 residues long. The V end lost 4 bases, the J end lost 7 bases, and 11 bases lay between the germline ends. CDR1 is MNHNS and CDR2 is SASEGT in the germline V gene.

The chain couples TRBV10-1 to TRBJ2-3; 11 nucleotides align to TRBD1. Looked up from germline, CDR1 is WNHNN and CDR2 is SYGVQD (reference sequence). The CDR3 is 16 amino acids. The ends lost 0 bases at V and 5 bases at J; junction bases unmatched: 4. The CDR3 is CASSESLGTGGDTQYF. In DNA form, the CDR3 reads TGCGCCAGCAGTGAGTCTTTAGGGACAGGGGGAGATACGCAGTATTTT.

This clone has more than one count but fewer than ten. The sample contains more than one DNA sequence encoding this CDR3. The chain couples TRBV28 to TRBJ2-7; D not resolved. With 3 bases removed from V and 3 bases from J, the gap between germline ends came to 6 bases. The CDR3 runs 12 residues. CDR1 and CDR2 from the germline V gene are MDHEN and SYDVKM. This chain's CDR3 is CASSFQNYEQYF. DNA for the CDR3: TGTGCCAGCAGTTTTCAGAACTACGAGCAGTACTTC.

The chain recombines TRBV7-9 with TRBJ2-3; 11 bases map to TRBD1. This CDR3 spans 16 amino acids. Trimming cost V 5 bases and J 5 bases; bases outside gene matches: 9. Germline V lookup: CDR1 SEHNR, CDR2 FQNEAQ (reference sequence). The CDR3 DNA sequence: TGTGCCAGCAGCCTGGGACAGGGGGTAACAGGAGATACGCAGTATTTT. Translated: CASSLGQGVTGDTQYF.

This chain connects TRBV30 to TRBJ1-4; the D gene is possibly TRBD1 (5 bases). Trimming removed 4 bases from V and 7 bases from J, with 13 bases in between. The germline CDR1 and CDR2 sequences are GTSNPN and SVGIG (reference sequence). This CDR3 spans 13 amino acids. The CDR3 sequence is CAWKRVGTEKLFF. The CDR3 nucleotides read TGTGCCTGGAAACGGGTTGGGACTGAAAAACTGTTTTTT.

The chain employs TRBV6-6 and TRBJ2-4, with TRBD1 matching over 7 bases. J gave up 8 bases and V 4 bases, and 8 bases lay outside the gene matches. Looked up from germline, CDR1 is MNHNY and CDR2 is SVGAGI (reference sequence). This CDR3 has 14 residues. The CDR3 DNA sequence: TGTGCCAGCAGTTCAAGTGACAGGGACGACATTCAGTACTTC. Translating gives CASSSSDRDDIQYF.

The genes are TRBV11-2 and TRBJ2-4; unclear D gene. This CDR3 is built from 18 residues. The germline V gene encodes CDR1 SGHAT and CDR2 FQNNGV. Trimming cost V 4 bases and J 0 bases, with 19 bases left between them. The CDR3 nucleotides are TGTGCCAGCAGCTCCGTAAAGGTAGATCCGCTAGCCAAAAACATTCAGTACTTC. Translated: CASSSVKVDPLAKNIQYF.

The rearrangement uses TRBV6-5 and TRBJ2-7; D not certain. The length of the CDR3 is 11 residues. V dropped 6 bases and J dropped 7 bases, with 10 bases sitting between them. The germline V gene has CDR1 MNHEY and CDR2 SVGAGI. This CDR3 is CASSQLWEQYF. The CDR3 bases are TGTGCCAGCAGCCAGCTTTGGGAGCAGTACTTC.

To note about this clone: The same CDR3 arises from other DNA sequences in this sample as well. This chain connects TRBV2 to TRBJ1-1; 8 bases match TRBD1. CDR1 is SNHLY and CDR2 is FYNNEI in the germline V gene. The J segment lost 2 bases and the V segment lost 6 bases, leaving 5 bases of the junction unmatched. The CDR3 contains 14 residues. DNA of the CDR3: TGTGCCAGCAGCGGACAGGGAGTAAACACTGAAGCTTTCTTT. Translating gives CASSGQGVNTEAFF.

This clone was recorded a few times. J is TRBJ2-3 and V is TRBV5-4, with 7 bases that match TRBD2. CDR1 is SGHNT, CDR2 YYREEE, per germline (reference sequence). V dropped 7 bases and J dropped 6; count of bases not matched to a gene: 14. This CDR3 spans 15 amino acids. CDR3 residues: CASAPRLAAGDTQYF. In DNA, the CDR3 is TGTGCCAGCGCACCCAGGCTAGCGGCGGGGGATACGCAGTATTTT.

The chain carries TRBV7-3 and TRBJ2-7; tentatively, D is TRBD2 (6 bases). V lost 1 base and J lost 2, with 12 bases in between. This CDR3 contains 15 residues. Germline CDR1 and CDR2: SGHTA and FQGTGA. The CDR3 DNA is TGTGCCAGCAGCTTAAACCCCGGAGGGCCCTACGAGCAGTACTTC. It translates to CASSLNPGGPYEQYF.

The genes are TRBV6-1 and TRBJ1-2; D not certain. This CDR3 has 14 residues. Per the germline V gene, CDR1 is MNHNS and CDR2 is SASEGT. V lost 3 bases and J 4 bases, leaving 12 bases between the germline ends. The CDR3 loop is CASSDYGRGYGYTF. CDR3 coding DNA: TGTGCCAGCAGTGATTATGGACGGGGCTATGGCTACACCTTC.